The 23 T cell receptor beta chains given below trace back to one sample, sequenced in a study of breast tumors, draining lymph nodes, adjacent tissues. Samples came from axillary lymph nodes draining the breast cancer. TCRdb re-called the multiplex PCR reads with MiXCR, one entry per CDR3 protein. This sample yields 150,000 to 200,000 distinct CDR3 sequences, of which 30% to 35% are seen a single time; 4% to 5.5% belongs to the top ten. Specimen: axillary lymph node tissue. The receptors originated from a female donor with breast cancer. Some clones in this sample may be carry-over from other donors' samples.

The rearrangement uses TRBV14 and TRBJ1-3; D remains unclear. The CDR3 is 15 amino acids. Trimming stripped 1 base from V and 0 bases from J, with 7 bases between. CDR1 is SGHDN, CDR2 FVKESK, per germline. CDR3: CASSQGGDSGNTIYF. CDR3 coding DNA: TGTGCCAGCAGCCAAGGGGGTGACTCTGGAAACACCATATATTTT.

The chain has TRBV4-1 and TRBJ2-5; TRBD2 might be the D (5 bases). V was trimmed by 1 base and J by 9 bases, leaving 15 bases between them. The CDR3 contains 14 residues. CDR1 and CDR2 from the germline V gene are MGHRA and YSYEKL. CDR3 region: CASSQGAGRRSQYF. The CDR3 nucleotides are TGCGCCAGCAGCCAAGGCGCGGGCAGAAGGTCCCAGTACTTC.

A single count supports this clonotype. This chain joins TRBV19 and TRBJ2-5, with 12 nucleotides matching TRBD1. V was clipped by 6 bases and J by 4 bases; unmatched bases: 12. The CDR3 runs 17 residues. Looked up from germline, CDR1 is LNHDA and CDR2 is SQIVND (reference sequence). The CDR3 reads CASRTSPGQGAGETQYF. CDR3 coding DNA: TGTGCCAGTAGGACCAGCCCGGGACAGGGGGCGGGAGAGACCCAGTACTTC.

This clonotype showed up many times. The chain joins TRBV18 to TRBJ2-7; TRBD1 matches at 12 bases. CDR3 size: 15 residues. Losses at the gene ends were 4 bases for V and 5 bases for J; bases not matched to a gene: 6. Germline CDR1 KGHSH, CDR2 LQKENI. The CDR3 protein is CASSRGDRGLDEQYF. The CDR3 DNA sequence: TGTGCCAGCTCACGAGGGGACAGGGGGCTCGACGAGCAGTACTTC.

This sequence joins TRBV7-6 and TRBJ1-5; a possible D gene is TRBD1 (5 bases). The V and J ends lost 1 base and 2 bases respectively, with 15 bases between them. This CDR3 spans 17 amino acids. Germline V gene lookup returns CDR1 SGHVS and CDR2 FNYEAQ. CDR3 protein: CASSLEAGVLGNQPQHF. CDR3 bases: TGTGCCAGCAGCTTAGAGGCGGGGGTTCTGGGCAATCAGCCCCAGCATTTT.

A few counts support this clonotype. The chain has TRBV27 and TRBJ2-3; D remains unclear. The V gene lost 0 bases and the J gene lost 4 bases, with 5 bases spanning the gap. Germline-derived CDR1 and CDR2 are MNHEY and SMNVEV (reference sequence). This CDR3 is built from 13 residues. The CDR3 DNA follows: TGTGCCAGCAGTTTATCGGGGTCAGATACGCAGTATTTT. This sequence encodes CASSLSGSDTQYF.

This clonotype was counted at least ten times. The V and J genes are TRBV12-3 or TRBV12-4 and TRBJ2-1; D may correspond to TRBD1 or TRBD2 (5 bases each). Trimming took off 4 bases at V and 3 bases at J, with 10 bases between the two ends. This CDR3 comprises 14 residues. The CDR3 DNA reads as TGTGCCAGCAGTTGGGACCGTGACTACAATGAGCAGTTCTTC. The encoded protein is CASSWDRDYNEQFF.

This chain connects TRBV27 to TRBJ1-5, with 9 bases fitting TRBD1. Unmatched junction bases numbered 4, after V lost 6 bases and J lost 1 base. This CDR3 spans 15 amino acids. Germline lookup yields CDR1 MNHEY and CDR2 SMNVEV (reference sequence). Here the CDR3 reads CASRYRGQSNQPQHF. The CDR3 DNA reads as TGTGCCAGCAGGTACAGGGGGCAAAGCAATCAGCCCCAGCATTTT.

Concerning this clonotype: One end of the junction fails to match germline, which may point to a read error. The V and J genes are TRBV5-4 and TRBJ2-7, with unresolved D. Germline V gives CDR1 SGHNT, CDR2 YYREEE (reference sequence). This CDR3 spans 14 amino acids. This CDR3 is CASSFEDGPYGQYF. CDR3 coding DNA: TGTGCCAGCAGCTTCGAGGACGGACCCTACGGGCAGTACTTC. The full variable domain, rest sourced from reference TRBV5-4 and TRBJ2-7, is ETGVTQSPTHLIKTRGQQVTLRCSSQSGHNTVSWYQQALGQGPQFIFQYYREEENGRGNFPPRFSGLQFPNYSSELNVNALELDDSALYLCASSFEDGPYGQYFGPGTRLTVT.

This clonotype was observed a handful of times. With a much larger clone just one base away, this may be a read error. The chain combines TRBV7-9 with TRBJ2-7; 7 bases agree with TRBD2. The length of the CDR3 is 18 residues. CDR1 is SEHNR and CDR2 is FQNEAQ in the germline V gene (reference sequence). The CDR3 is CASSPSPGGGRSSHEQYF. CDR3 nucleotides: TGTGCCAGCAGCCCATCTCCCGGCGGGGGTAGGAGCTCCCACGAGCAGTACTTC.

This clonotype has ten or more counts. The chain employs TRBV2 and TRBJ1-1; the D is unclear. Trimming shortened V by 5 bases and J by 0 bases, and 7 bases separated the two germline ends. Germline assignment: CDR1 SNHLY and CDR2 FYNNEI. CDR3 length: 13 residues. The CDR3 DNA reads TGTGCCAGCAGTCTGGGGATGAACACTGAAGCTTTCTTT. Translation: CASSLGMNTEAFF.

The CDR3 protein is CAIRTSGNNHGEQYF. Here the CDR3 DNA reads TGTGCCATCAGGACTAGCGGGAACAACCACGGTGAGCAGTACTTC. This chain connects TRBV10-3 to TRBJ2-7; 11 positions agree with TRBD2. CDR3 length equals 15 residues. With V trimmed by 6 bases and J by 7 bases, 11 bases remained unmatched. CDR1 is ENHRY and CDR2 is SYGVKD in the germline V gene.

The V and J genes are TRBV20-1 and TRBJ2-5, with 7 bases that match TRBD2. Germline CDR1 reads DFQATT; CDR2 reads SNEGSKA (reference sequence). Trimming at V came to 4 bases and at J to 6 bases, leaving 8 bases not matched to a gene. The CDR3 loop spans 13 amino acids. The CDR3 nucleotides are TGCAGTGCTAACAGCGGGAATCGAAAGACCCAGTACTTC. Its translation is CSANSGNRKTQYF.

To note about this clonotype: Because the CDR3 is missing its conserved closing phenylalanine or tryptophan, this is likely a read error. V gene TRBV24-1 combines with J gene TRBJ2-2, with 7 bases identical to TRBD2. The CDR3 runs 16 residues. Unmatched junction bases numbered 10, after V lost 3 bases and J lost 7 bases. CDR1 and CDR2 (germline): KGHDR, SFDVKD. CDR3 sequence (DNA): TGTGCCACCAGTGATACACGGGGAGGGATCGGCGGGGAGCTGTTTTCT. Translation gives CATSDTRGGIGGELFS.

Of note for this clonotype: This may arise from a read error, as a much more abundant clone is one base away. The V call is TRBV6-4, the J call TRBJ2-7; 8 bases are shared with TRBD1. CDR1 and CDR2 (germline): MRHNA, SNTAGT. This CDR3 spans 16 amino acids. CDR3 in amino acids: CASSERTGWIAYEQHF. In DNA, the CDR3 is TGTGCCAGCAGTGAACGGACAGGGTGGATCGCCTACGAGCAGCACTTC.

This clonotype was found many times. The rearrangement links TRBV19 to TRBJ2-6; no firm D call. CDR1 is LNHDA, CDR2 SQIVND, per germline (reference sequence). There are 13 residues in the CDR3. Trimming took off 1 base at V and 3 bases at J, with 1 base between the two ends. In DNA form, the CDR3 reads TGTGCCAGTAGTATAGGTGGGGCCAACGTCCTGACTTTC. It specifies CASSIGGANVLTF.

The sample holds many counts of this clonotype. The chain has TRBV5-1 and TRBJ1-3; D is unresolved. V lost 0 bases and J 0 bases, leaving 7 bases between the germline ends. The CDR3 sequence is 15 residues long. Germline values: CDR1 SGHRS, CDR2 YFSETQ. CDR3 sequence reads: CASSLVSNSGNTIYF. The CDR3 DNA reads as TGCGCCAGCAGCTTGGTCTCTAACTCTGGAAACACCATATATTTT.

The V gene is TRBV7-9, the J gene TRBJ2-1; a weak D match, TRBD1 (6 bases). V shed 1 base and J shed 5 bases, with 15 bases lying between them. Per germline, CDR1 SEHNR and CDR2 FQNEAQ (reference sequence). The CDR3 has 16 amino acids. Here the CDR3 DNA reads TGTGCCAGCAGCTTAGGGGATGGGGGCCCTGACAATGAGCAGTTCTTC. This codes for CASSLGDGGPDNEQFF.

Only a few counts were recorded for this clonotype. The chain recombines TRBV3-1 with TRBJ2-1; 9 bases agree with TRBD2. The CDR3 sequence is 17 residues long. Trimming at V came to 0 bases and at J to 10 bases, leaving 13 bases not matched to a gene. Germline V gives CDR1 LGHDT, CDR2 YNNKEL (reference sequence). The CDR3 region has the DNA TGTGCCAGCAGCCAAGATGGGCGCGGGGGGGTAGTTGCGGAGCAGTTCTTC. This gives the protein CASSQDGRGGVVAEQFF.

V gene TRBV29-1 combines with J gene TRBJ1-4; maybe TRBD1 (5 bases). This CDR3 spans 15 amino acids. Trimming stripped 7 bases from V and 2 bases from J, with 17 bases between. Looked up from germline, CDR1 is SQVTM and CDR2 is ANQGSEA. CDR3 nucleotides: TGCAGCGCAATACTAGCGGGGGGTACTAATGAAAAACTGTTTTTT. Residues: CSAILAGGTNEKLFF.

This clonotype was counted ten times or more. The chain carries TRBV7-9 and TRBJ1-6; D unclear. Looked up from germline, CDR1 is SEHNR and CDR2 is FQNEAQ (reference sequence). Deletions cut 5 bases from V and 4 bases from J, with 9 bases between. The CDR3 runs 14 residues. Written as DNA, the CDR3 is TGTGCCAGCAGCCCAGGACCGTATAATTCACCCCTCCACTTT. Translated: CASSPGPYNSPLHF.

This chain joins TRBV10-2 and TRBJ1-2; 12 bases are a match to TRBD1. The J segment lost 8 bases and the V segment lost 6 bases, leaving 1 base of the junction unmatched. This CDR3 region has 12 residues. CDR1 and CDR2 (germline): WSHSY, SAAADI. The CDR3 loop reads CASRGTGGGYTF. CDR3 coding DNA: TGCGCCAGCAGAGGGACAGGGGGCGGCTACACCTTC.

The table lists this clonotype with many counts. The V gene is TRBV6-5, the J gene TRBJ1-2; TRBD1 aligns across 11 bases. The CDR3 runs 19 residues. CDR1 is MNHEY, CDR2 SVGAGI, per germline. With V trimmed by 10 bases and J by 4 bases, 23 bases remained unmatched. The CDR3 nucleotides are TGTGCCACTCTAAAAGGCGTTCGGGACAGGGGGGCAGGAAGCTATGGCTACACCTTC. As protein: CATLKGVRDRGAGSYGYTF.